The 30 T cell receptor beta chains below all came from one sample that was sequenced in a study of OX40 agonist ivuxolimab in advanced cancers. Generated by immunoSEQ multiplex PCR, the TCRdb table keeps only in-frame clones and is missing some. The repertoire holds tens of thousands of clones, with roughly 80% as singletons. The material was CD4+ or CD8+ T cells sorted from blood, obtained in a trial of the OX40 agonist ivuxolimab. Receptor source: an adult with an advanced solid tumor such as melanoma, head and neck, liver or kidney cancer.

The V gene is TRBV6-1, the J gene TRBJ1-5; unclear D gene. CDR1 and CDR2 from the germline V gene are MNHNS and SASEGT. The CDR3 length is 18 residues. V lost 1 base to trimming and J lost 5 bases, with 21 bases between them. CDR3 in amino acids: CASSEGFRQFSRDQPQHF. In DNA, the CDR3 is TGTGCCAGCAGTGAAGGATTCCGCCAGTTCTCTCGGGATCAGCCCCAGCATTTT.

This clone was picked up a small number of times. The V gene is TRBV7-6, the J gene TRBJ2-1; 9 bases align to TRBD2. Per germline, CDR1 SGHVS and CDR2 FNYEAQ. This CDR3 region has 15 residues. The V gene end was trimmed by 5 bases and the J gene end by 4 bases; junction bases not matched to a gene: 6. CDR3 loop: CASSPTSGDYNEQFF. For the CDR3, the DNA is TGTGCCAGCAGCCCGACTAGCGGAGATTACAATGAGCAGTTCTTC.

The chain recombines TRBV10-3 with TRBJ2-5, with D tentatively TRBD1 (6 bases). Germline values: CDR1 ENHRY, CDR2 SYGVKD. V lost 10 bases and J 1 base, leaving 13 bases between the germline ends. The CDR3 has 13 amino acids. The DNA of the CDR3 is TGTGCCACCCAGGACAGAGCCCAAGAGACCCAGTACTTC. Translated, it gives CATQDRAQETQYF.

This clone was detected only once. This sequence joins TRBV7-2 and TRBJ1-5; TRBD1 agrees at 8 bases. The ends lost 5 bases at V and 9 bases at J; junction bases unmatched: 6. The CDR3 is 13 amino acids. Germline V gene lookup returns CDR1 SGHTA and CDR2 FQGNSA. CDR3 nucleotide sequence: TGTGCCAGCAGCGACAGGGGTCGTGGGCCCCAGCATTTT. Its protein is CASSDRGRGPQHF.

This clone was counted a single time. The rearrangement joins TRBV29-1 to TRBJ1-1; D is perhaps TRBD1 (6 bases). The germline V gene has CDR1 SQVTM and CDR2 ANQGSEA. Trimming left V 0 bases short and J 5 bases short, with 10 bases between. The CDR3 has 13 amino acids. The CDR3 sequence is CSVEEGGGTEAFF. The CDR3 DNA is TGCAGCGTTGAAGAAGGGGGAGGGACTGAAGCTTTCTTT. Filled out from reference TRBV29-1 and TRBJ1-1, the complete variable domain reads SAVISQKPSRDICQRGTSLTIQCQVDSQVTMMFWYRQQPGQSLTLIATANQGSEATYESGFVIDKFPISRPNLTFSTLTVSNMSPEDSSIYLCSVEEGGGTEAFFGQGTRLTVV.

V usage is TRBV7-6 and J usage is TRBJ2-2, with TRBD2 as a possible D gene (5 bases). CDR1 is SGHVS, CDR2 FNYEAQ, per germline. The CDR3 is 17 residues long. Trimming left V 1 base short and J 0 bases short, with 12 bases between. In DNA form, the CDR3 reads TGTGCCAGCAGCTTAGGGGGTAGCGCCGCGAACACCGGGGAGCTGTTTTTT. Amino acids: CASSLGGSAANTGELFF.

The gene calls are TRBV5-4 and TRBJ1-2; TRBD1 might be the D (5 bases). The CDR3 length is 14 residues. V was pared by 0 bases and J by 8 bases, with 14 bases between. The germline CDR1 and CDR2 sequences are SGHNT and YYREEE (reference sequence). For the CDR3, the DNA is TGTGCCAGCAGCTTGGCCATGGGGGAGGGAGGCTACACCTTC. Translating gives CASSLAMGEGGYTF.

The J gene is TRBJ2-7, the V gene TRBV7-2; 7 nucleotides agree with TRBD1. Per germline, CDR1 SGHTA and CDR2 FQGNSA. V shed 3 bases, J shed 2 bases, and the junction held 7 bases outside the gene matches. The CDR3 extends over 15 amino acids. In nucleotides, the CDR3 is TGTGCCAGCAGCTTGAGTGGGACAGCACCCTACGAGCAGTACTTC. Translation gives CASSLSGTAPYEQYF.

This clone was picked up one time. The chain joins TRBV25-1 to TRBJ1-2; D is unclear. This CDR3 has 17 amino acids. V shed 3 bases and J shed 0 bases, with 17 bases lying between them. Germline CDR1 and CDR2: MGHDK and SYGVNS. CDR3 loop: CASSEGLGSPSNYGYTF. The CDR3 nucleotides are TGTGCCAGCAGTGAGGGTCTAGGCAGCCCTTCTAACTATGGCTACACCTTC.

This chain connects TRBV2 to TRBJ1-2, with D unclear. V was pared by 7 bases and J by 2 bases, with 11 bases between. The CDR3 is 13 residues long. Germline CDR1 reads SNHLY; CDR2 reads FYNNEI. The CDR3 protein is CASTPEENYGYTF. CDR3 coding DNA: TGTGCCAGCACCCCGGAGGAGAACTATGGCTACACCTTC. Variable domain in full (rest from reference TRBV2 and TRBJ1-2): EPEVTQTPSHQVTQMGQEVILRCVPISNHLYFYWYRQILGQKVEFLVSFYNNEISEKSEIFDDQFSVERPDGSNFTLKIRSTKLEDSAMYFCASTPEENYGYTFGSGTRLTVV.

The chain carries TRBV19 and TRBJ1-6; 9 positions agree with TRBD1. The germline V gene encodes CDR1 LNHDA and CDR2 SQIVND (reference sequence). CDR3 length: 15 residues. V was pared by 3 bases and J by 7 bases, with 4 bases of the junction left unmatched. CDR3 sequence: CASSMIDRGNSPLHF. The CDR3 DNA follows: TGTGCCAGTAGTATGATTGACAGGGGGAATTCACCCCTCCACTTT.

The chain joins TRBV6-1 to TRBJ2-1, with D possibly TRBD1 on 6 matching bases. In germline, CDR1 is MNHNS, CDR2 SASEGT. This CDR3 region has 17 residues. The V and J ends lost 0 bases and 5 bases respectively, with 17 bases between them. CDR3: CASSEALRTALNNEQFF. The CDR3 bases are TGTGCCAGCAGTGAAGCGCTTCGGACAGCGCTAAACAATGAGCAGTTCTTC.

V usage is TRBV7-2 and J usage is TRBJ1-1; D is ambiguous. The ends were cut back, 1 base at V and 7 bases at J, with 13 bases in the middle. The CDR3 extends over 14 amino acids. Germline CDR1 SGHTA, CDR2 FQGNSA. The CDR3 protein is CASSLGRTRNEAFF. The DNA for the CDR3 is TGTGCCAGCAGCTTAGGTCGGACTAGAAATGAAGCTTTCTTT.

CDR3 loop: CASSPLAGTLYNEQFF. Written as DNA, the CDR3 is TGTGCCAGCTCACCCCTCGCAGGGACTCTCTACAATGAGCAGTTCTTC. The chain joins TRBV18 to TRBJ2-1; D perhaps matches TRBD2 (6 bases). Looked up from germline, CDR1 is KGHSH and CDR2 is LQKENI. The germline V and J ends were trimmed by 3 bases and 3 bases, with 15 bases remaining between them. The CDR3 runs to 16 residues.

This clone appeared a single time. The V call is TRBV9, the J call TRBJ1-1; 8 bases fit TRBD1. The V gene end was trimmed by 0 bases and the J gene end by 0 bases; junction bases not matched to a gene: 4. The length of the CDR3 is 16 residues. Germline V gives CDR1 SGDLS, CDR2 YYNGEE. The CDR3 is CASSVGQGLMNTEAFF. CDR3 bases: TGTGCCAGCAGCGTAGGACAGGGGTTGATGAACACTGAAGCTTTCTTT.

CDR3 nucleotides: TGTGCCAGCAGCTTCAGCCTGAACACTGAAGCTTTCTTT. This encodes CASSFSLNTEAFF. The chain couples TRBV11-3 to TRBJ1-1; D ambiguous. The germline V gene encodes CDR1 SGHNT and CDR2 YENEEA. The CDR3 extends over 13 amino acids. V dropped 3 bases and J dropped 0 bases, with 5 bases sitting between them.

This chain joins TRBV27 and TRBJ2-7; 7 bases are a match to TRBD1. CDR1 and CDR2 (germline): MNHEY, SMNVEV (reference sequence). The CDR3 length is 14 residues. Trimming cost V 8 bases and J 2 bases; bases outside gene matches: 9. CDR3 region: CASGQTGTPYEQYF. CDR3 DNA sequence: TGTGCCAGCGGACAGACAGGGACCCCCTACGAGCAGTACTTC.

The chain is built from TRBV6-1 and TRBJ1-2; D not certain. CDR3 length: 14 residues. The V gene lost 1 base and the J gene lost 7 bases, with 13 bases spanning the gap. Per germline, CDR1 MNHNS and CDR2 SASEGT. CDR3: CASSEDARSRGYTF. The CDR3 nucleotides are TGTGCCAGCAGTGAAGACGCCAGGTCGCGTGGCTACACCTTC.

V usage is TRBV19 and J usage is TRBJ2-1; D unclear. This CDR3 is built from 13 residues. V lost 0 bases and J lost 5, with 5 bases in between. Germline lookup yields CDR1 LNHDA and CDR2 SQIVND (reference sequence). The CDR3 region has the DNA TGTGCCAGTAGTATAGATCGGGACAATGAGCAGTTCTTC. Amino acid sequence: CASSIDRDNEQFF.

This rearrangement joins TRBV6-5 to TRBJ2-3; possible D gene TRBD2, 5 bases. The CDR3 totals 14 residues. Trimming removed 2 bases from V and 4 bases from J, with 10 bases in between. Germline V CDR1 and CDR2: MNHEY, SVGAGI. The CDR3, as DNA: TGTGCCAGCAGTTACCCCGGAGGCGCAGATACGCAGTATTTT. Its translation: CASSYPGGADTQYF.

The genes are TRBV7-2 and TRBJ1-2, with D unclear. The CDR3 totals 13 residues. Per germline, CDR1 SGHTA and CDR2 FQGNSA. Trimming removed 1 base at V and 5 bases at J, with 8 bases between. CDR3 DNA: TGTGCCAGCAGCTTAGGGCAGCCTTATGGCTACACCTTC. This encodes CASSLGQPYGYTF.

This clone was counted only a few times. The CDR3 DNA sequence: TGTGCCAGCAGCTGGGAGGGGGCGAGGGATGGCTACACCTTC. It yields the protein CASSWEGARDGYTF. The V and J genes are TRBV7-2 and TRBJ1-2; 7 nucleotides line up with TRBD1. Germline-derived CDR1 and CDR2 are SGHTA and FQGNSA. Trimming took 4 bases from V and 6 from J; bases not matched to a gene: 8. The CDR3 loop spans 14 amino acids. Full variable domain (remainder filled in from reference TRBV7-2 and TRBJ1-2): GAGVSQSPSNKVTEKGKDVELRCDPISGHTALYWYRQSLGQGLEFLIYFQGNSAPDKSGLPSDRFSAERTGGSVSTLTIQRTQQEDSAVYLCASSWEGARDGYTFGSGTRLTVV.

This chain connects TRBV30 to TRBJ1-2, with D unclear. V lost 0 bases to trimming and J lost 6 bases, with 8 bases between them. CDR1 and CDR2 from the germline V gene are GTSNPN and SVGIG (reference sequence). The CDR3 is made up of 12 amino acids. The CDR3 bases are TGTGCCTGGAGTGTTCAAAGAAATGGCTACACCTTC. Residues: CAWSVQRNGYTF.

The CDR3 here is CASSFGGAEAGELFF. CDR3 in DNA: TGTGCCAGCAGCTTCGGGGGGGCAGAAGCCGGGGAGCTGTTTTTT. This chain joins TRBV7-6 and TRBJ2-2, with 8 bases identical to TRBD2. Germline V gives CDR1 SGHVS, CDR2 FNYEAQ. V lost 3 bases and J lost 6; bases outside the gene matches: 6. The CDR3 extends over 15 amino acids.

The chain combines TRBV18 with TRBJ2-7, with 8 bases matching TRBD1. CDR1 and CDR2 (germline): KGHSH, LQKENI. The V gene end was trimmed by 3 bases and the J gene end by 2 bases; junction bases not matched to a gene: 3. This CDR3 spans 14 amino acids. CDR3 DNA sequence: TGTGCCAGCTCACCGGACAGGGTGACCTACGAGCAGTACTTC. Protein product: CASSPDRVTYEQYF.

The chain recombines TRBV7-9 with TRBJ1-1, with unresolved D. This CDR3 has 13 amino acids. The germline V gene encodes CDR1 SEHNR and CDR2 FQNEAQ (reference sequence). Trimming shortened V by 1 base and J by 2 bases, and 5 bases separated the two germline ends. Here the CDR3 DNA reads TGTGCCAGCAGCTTAGAGACAAACACTGAAGCTTTCTTT. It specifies CASSLETNTEAFF.

CDR3 sequence (DNA): TGTGCCAGCAGCTTCGGCGGGACAGGGGGCAATCAGCCCCAGCATTTT. It encodes CASSFGGTGGNQPQHF. The genes are TRBV5-5 and TRBJ1-5; 10 bases fit TRBD1. J was trimmed by 2 bases and V by 2 bases; bases with no gene match: 4. There are 16 residues in the CDR3. Germline lookup yields CDR1 SGHKS and CDR2 YYEKEE (reference sequence).

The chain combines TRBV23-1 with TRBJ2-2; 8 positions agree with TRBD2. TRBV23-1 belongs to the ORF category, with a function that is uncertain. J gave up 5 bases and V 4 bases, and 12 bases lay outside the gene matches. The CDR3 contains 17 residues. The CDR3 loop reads CASSPPGAGGGTGELFF. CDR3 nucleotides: TGCGCCAGCAGTCCCCCCGGGGCGGGAGGAGGTACCGGGGAGCTGTTTTTT.

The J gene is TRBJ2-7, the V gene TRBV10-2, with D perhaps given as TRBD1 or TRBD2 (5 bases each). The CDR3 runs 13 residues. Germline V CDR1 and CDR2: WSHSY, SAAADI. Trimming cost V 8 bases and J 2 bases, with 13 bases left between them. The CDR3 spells CASLGDGTYEQYF. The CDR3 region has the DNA TGCGCCAGCCTGGGGGACGGCACCTACGAGCAGTACTTC.

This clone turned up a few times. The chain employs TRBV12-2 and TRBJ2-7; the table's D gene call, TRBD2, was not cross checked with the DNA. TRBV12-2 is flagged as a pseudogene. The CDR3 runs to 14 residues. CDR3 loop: CASRLVAGSYEQYF. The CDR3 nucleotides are TGTGCAAGTCGCTTAGTGGCCGGGTCCTACGAGCAGTACTTC.